The clone carrying this TCR beta chain occurred many times. Its antigen is as yet unknown. The data stem from a study of read filtering for tumor transcriptome and immune sequencing. Study in general: DNase treatment preceded whole-transcriptome library preparation.

The germline CDR1 and CDR2 sequences are SGHAT and FQNNGV. The V gene lost 1 base and the J gene lost 4 bases, with 8 bases spanning the gap. The CDR3 runs to 14 residues. Molecular barcoded adaptors covering alpha/delta and beta/gamma chains were used on roughly 400 ng RNA. Using its own MiXCR run on the reads, TCRdb lists one record per CDR3 protein. The sample shows 75,000 to 95,000 distinct CDR3 sequences, roughly an eighth of them seen only once. Findings and caveats of the study: Compared with RNA-seq, IR-seq gave much higher clonotype depth and reliability.

V is TRBV11-2 and J is TRBJ2-1; no definite D call. Sequencing was done on a sample of a population of CD138-negative cells sorted from bone marrow. The source of this sequence is a donor at least 40 years old with multiple myeloma. The CDR3 spells CASSLAVQYNEQFF. CDR3 coding DNA: TGTGCCAGCAGCTTAGCGGTCCAATACAATGAGCAGTTCTTC.